This T cell receptor beta chain was found in a study of blood T cells in healthy people across ages. The J segment lost 2 bases and the V segment lost 0 bases, leaving 8 bases of the junction unmatched. CDR3 length: 17 amino acids. With a J-beta primer mix and a sample-barcoded 5' primer, a second PCR ran about 7 to 11 cycles. TCRdb redid the calling of the 5' RACE reads with MiXCR, one entry per CDR3 protein. The table records about 650,000 distinct CDR3 sequences, approximately 30% of them present only once. The TCR was taken from a woman of 80 years or more in good health. The V gene is TRBV12-3 or TRBV12-4, the J gene TRBJ2-5, with 8 nucleotides matching TRBD1. The specimen sequenced was blood. CDR3 amino acids: CASSLARTGGVQETQYF. For the CDR3, the DNA is TGTGCCAGCAGTTTAGCGCGCACAGGGGGAGTTCAAGAGACCCAGTACTTC.